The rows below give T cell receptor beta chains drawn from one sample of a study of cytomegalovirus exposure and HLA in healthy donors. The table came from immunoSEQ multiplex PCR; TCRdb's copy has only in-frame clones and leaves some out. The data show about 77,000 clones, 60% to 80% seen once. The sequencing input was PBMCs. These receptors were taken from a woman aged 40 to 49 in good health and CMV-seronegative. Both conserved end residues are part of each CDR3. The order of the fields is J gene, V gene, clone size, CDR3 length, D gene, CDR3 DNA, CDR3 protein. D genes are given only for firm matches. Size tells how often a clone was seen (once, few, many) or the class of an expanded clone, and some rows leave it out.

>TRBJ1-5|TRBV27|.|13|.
TGTGCCAGCAGTTGGGATGGGGGGAGACCCCAGCATTTT
CASSWDGGRPQHF
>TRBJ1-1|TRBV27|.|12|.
TGTGCCAGCAGTACGCGTCCGGGTGAAGCTTTCTTT
CASSTRPGEAFF
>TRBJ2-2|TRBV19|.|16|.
TGTGCCAGTAGTATTAAGGGGTGGTTTGAGACCGGGGAGCTGTTTTTT
CASSIKGWFETGELFF
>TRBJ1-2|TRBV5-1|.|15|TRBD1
TGCGCCAGCAGCCAAACCGGGACAGGGGTGCATGGCTACACCTTC
CASSQTGTGVHGYTF
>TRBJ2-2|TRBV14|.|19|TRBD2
TGTGCCAGCAGCCAAGGCGGGGGGTTCATGGGGCCCAACACCGGGGAGCTGTTTTTT
CASSQGGGFMGPNTGELFF
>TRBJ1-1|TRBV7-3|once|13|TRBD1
TGTGCCAGCAGCTTTGACAGGGGGACTGAAGCTTTCTTT
CASSFDRGTEAFF
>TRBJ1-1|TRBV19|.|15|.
TGTGCCAGTAGTATGCGTCGGGTAACCTTCACTGAAGCTTTCTTT
CASSMRRVTFTEAFF
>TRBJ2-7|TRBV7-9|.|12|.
TGTGCCAGCAGCGCCCCGGGTAGGGAGCAGTACTTC
CASSAPGREQYF
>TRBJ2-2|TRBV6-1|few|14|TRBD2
TGTGCCAGCAGTAGCGGGGGGGCCACCGGGGAGCTGTTTTTT
CASSSGGATGELFF
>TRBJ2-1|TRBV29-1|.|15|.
TGCAGCGTTGACAGTACAGCCTACTCCTACAATGAGCAGTTCTTC
CSVDSTAYSYNEQFF
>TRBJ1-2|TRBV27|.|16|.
TGTGCCAGCAGTTTGGGGGGGCCCAGGGACGGCTATGGCTACACCTTC
CASSLGGPRDGYGYTF
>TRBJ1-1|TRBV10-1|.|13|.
TGCGCCAGCAGTGATACGGTGAACACTGAAGCTTTCTTT
CASSDTVNTEAFF
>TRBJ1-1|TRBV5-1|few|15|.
TGCGCCAGCAGACGGGATTATACCTTAAACACTGAAGCTTTCTTT
CASRRDYTLNTEAFF
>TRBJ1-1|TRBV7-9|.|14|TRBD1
TGTGCCAGCAGCTTCGAGACAGGGGCCTCGCGGGCTTTCTTT
CASSFETGASRAFF
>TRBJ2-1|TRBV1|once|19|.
TGCACCAGCAGCCCACTACACTTGGCCGAATTAAGCTCCTACAATGAGCAGTTCTTC
CTSSPLHLAELSSYNEQFF
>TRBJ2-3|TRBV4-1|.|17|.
TGCGCCAGCAGCCAAGAAGGCCAGGGGGGAGGCACAGATACGCAGTATTTT
CASSQEGQGGGTDTQYF
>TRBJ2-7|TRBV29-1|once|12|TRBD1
TGCAGCGTTGAGACGGGGACAGTCGAGCAGTACTTC
CSVETGTVEQYF
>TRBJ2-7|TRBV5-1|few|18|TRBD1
TGCGCCAGCAGCTCTTTGACAGGGGGCAGGACTAGCCCCTACGAGCAGTACTTC
CASSSLTGGRTSPYEQYF
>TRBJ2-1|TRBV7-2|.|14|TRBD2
TGTGCCAGCAGCTTTACTAGCGGGTACAATGAGCAGTTCTTC
CASSFTSGYNEQFF
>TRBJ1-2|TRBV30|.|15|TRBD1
TGTGCCTGGAGTAGGGGGATCGGGGACAGTGGTGGCTACACCTTC
CAWSRGIGDSGGYTF
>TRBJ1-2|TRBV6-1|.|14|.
TGTGCCAGCAGTAAAACCGGGACTAGCTATGGCTACACCTTC
CASSKTGTSYGYTF
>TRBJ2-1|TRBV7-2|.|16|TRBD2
TGTGCCAGCAGCCGTCCCTCGTGGCGGGAGTACAATGAGCAGTTCTTC
CASSRPSWREYNEQFF
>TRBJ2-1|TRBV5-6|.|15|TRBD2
TGTGCCAGCAGCTTACCTAGCGGGGCCTACAATGAGCAGTTCTTC
CASSLPSGAYNEQFF
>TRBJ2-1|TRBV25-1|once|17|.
TGTGCCAGCAGTGAATATTTCGCGGGGTCCCCAAACAATGAGCAGTTCTTC
CASSEYFAGSPNNEQFF
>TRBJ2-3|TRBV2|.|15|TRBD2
TGTGCCAGCAACCGACTAGCGGGGAGCACAGATACGCAGTATTTT
CASNRLAGSTDTQYF
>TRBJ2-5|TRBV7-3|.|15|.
TGTGCCAGCAGCCCACAGGGAGGGGGACAAGAGACCCAGTACTTC
CASSPQGGGQETQYF
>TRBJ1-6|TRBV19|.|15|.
TGTGCCAGTAGTACGGGAAGCTCCTATAATTCACCCCTCCACTTT
CASSTGSSYNSPLHF
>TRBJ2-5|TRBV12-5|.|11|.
TGTGCTAGTGGTCCCCGAGAGACCCAGTACTTC
CASGPRETQYF
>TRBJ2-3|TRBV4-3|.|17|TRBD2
TGCGCCAGCAGCCAAGATACGGGGGCGGGAGGAACAGATACGCAGTATTTT
CASSQDTGAGGTDTQYF
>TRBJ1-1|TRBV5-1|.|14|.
TGCGCCAGCAGCTACACGATTTCTACAGGGGAAGCTTTCTTT
CASSYTISTGEAFF
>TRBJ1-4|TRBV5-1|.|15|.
TGCGCCAGCAGCTTGGTCGCAGCAACTAATGAAAAACTGTTTTTT
CASSLVAATNEKLFF
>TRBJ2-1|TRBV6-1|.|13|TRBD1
TGTGCCAGCAGCAGAGAACAGGGGGCTGAGCAGTTCTTC
CASSREQGAEQFF
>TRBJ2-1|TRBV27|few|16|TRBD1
TGTGCCAGCGGGCCGCGACGGGGACAGGGGTACAATGAGCAGTTCTTC
CASGPRRGQGYNEQFF
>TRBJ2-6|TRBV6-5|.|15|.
TGTGCCAGCAGTCACAGGGTGTCTGGGGCCAACGTCCTGACTTTC
CASSHRVSGANVLTF
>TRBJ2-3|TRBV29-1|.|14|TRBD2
TGCAGCGTACAGACTAGCGGGAGTATAGATACGCAGTATTTT
CSVQTSGSIDTQYF
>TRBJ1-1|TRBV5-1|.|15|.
TGCGCCAGCAGCTTGTGGGGGGGAATGAACACTGAAGCTTTCTTT
CASSLWGGMNTEAFF
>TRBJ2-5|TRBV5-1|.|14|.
TGCGCCAGCAGCTTGGGAGGGAGCGTTGACACGCAGTACTTC
CASSLGGSVDTQYF